This T cell receptor (beta chain) was retrieved from a study of blood T cell repertoires in COVID-19. Study details: Samples came from the United States, Italy and Spain, spanning acute and convalescent COVID-19. T cells, B-cell-depleted T cells, or PBMCs provided the cDNA or gDNA that served as material.

The CDR3 length is 16 residues. Trimming cost V 4 bases and J 5 bases; bases outside gene matches: 12. Germline lookup yields CDR1 SGHRS and CDR2 YFSETQ. Original methodology: Cell counts per sample came from amplifying reference gene primers. Only in-frame clones appear in the TCRdb table, and some are missing; sequencing was by immunoSEQ multiplex PCR. That table supplies the V and J calls and clone size; D and trimming were determined from the DNA. In the table there are 120,000 to 150,000 clones, approximately 90% of which are singletons. Enrollment of patients from Seattle took place during active infection, with longitudinal follow-up.

This TCR was recovered from a human donor with COVID-19, enrolled during active disease. The donor label of this sample is uncertain. Source material: peripheral blood. V gene TRBV5-1 combines with J gene TRBJ2-1; 7 bases align to TRBD2. DNA of the CDR3: TGCGCCAGCAGCCCACGGATGGGGGGGAGCAACAATGAGCAGTTCTTC. Residues: CASSPRMGGSNNEQFF. Looking up the rest from reference TRBV5-1 and TRBJ2-1 gives the full variable domain: KAGVTQTPRYLIKTRGQQVTLSCSPISGHRSVSWYQQTPGQGLQFLFEYFSETQRNKGNFPGRFSGRQFSNSRSEMNVSTLELGDSALYLCASSPRMGGSNNEQFFGPGTRLTVL.